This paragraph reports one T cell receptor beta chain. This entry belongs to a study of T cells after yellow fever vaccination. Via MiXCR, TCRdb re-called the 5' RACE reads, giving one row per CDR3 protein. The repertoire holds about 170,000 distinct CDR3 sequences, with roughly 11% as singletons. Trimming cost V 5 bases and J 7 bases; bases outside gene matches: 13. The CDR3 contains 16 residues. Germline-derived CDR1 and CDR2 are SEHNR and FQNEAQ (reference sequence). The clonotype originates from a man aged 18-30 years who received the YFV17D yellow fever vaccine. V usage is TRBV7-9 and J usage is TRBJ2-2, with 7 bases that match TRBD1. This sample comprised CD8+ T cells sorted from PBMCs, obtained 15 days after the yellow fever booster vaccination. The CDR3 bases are TGTGCCAGCAGCCCCCGGACAGGTTTGGAAGACGGGGAGCTGTTTTTT. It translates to CASSPRTGLEDGELFF.